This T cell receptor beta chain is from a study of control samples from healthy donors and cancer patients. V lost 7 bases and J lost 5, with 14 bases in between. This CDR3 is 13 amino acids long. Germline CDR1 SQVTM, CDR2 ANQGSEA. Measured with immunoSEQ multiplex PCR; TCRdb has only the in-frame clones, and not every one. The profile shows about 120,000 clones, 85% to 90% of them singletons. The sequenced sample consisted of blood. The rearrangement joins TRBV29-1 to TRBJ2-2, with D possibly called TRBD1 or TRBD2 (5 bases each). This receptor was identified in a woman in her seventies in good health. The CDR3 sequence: CSAGEGRTGELFF. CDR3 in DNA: TGCAGCGCTGGTGAGGGACGGACCGGGGAGCTGTTTTTT.